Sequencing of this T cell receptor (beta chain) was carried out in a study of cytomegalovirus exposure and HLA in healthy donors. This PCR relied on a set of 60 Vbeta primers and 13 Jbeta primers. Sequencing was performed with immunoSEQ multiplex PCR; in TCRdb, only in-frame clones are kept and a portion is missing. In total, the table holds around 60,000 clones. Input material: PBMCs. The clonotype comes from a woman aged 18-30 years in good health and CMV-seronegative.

CDR3 sequence (DNA): TGTGCCAGTAGTACGTATAACCAGGACACTGAAGCTTTCTTT. It is translated as CASSTYNQDTEAFF. The chain joins TRBV19 to TRBJ1-1; D remains ambiguous. The CDR3 extends over 14 amino acids. Germline V gives CDR1 LNHDA, CDR2 SQIVND (reference sequence). Between the trimmed V and J ends, which lost 4 bases and 3 bases, there was a span of 12 bases.